This T cell receptor beta chain was observed in a study of identical twins. Findings and limits, study-wide: Insertions were fewer in abundant cord blood beta clonotypes, whereas memory repertoires showed none of this pattern. Because invariant MAIT and iNKT cells could be present, zero-insertion analyses could be partly confounded. The study found weaker excess twin sharing in beta out-of-frame sequences. The models gave estimates that fell short of the out-of-frame TCR alpha sharing seen in monozygotic twins.

One entry per CDR3 protein, called by TCRdb with MiXCR from the 5' RACE reads. Of hundreds of thousands of distinct CDR3 sequences listed, more than 8% are singletons. The CDR3 loop spans 15 amino acids. V was clipped by 2 bases and J by 4 bases; unmatched bases: 5. CDR1 is MNHEY and CDR2 is SVGAGI in the germline V gene. This clonotype was counted only a few times. What it recognizes is unknown. These data were also filed under a second study, of yellow fever vaccine responses in identical twins.

This receptor was taken from a woman younger than 35 in good health. The chain employs TRBV6-5 and TRBJ2-1; 7 bases are a match to TRBD1. Specimen: CD8+ T cells sorted from blood. Here the CDR3 reads CASSYVGGLYNEQFF. The CDR3 coding sequence is TGTGCCAGCAGTTACGTAGGGGGCTTGTACAATGAGCAGTTCTTC.